This passage covers 29 T cell receptor beta chains from one sample sequenced in a study of shared clonotypes between healthy human individuals. CD45RO-negative CD8 cells positively selected for CCR7 made up the naive population, which excluded terminally differentiated effector memory CD45RA+ cells. Some clones are missing from TCRdb's copy, which holds only in-frame ones; the method was immunoSEQ multiplex PCR. The repertoire holds about 2.1 million clones, with more than 85% as singletons. The sample comprised naive CD8+ T cells from PBMCs. The receptor source for this set is a man between 18 and 35 years old in good health. Some clones in this sample may be carry-over from other donors' samples.

The V call is TRBV14, the J call TRBJ2-7; perhaps TRBD2 as D (6 bases). This CDR3 comprises 14 residues. The V gene lost 4 bases and the J gene lost 2 bases, with 12 bases spanning the gap. Germline-derived CDR1 and CDR2 are SGHDN and FVKESK. CDR3 sequence (DNA): TGTGCCAGCAGCCTCGCGGGGCTAGCCTACGAGCAGTACTTC. It is translated as CASSLAGLAYEQYF.

The CDR3 region has the DNA TGTGCCAGCAGACCTTACAGGGGTGCCAAAGGCTACACCTTC. This encodes CASRPYRGAKGYTF. V usage is TRBV11-2 and J usage is TRBJ1-2; TRBD1 matches 7 bases. This CDR3 is built from 14 residues. Germline values: CDR1 SGHAT, CDR2 FQNNGV. The J segment lost 8 bases and the V segment lost 6 bases, leaving 12 bases of the junction unmatched. Supplemented by reference TRBV11-2 and TRBJ1-2, the full variable domain reads EAGVAQSPRYKIIEKRQSVAFWCNPISGHATLYWYQQILGQGPKLLIQFQNNGVVDDSQLPKDRFSAERLKGVDSTLKIQPAKLEDSAVYLCASRPYRGAKGYTFGSGTRLTVV.

CDR3 region: CASSLFRAPYGYTF. In nucleotides, the CDR3 is TGTGCCAGCAGCTTGTTCAGGGCACCGTATGGCTACACCTTC. The V call is TRBV5-8, the J call TRBJ1-2, with D tentatively TRBD1 (5 bases). This CDR3 comprises 14 residues. Germline CDR1 SGHTS, CDR2 YDEGEE. Trimming cost V 1 base and J 5 bases, with 12 bases left between them.

J is TRBJ2-5 and V is TRBV13; possible D gene TRBD1, 6 bases. The DNA end is a closer match to TRBJ2-7, so the J assignment may be wrong. CDR1 is PRHDT and CDR2 is FYEKMQ in the germline V gene (reference sequence). The CDR3 runs to 13 residues. In nucleotides, the CDR3 is TGTGCCAGCAGCTTCTACAGGGAAGGCGAGCAGTACTTC. Amino acid sequence: CASSFYREGEQYF.

The V and J genes are TRBV19 and TRBJ2-2; D perhaps matches TRBD2 (6 bases). The CDR3 is 15 residues long. Deletions cut 10 bases from V and 10 bases from J, with 25 bases between. Germline assignment: CDR1 LNHDA and CDR2 SQIVND (reference sequence). The CDR3 reads CATNDPGRGYSELFF. In DNA form, the CDR3 reads TGTGCCACCAACGATCCAGGGCGGGGATATTCGGAGCTGTTTTTT.

V is TRBV7-9 and J is TRBJ2-1, with a tentative D call TRBD2 (5 bases). In germline, CDR1 is SEHNR, CDR2 FQNEAQ (reference sequence). V was trimmed by 5 bases and J by 0 bases, leaving 20 bases between them. The CDR3 length is 18 residues. CDR3 in amino acids: CASSPQDQRPLSYNEQFF. In DNA form, the CDR3 reads TGTGCCAGCAGCCCGCAGGACCAGCGGCCCCTCTCCTACAATGAGCAGTTCTTC. Looking up the rest from reference TRBV7-9 and TRBJ2-1 gives the full variable domain: DTGVSQNPRHKITKRGQNVTFRCDPISEHNRLYWYRQTLGQGPEFLTYFQNEAQLEKSRLLSDRFSAERPKGSFSTLEIQRTEQGDSAMYLCASSPQDQRPLSYNEQFFGPGTRLTVL.

A few counts support this clone. Other DNA sequences in the same sample also yield this CDR3. The J gene is TRBJ1-1, the V gene TRBV7-9; no clear D gene. From germline, CDR1 is SEHNR and CDR2 FQNEAQ (reference sequence). This CDR3 has 12 amino acids. Trimming took off 6 bases at V and 3 bases at J, with 8 bases between the two ends. This chain's CDR3 is CASRWGDTEAFF. CDR3 DNA: TGTGCCAGCAGGTGGGGAGACACTGAAGCTTTCTTT.

The chain combines TRBV7-9 with TRBJ1-2; 8 positions agree with TRBD1. Germline CDR1 SEHNR, CDR2 FQNEAQ (reference sequence). V lost 5 bases to trimming and J lost 4 bases; unmatched junction nucleotides: 12. This CDR3 has 16 amino acids. This chain's CDR3 is CASSPQGALGAYGYTF. The CDR3 nucleotides are TGTGCCAGCAGCCCCCAGGGGGCCCTCGGGGCCTATGGCTACACCTTC.

J is TRBJ2-5 and V is TRBV9; tentative D call: TRBD2 (6 bases). Trimming removed 3 bases from V and 5 bases from J, with 17 bases in between. The CDR3 is made up of 15 amino acids. CDR1 is SGDLS, CDR2 YYNGEE, per germline. For the CDR3, the DNA is TGTGCCAGCAGCGCGGGACGCGGAGGGGAGGAGACCCAGTACTTC. Protein product: CASSAGRGGEETQYF. Full variable domain (missing parts from reference TRBV9 and TRBJ2-5): DSGVTQTPKHLITATGQRVTLRCSPRSGDLSVYWYQQSLDQGLQFLIQYYNGEERAKGNILERFSAQQFPDLHSELNLSSLELGDSALYFCASSAGRGGEETQYFGPGTRLLVL.

The V and J genes are TRBV27 and TRBJ2-1, with a weak D call TRBD2 (6 bases). Between the trimmed V and J ends, which lost 5 bases and 6 bases, there was a span of 23 bases. From germline, CDR1 is MNHEY and CDR2 SMNVEV (reference sequence). The CDR3 sequence is 17 residues long. CDR3 protein: CASSLPPGTPYFNEQFF. Here the CDR3 DNA reads TGTGCCAGCAGTCTCCCTCCCGGGACTCCGTACTTCAATGAGCAGTTCTTC.

The chain employs TRBV5-6 and TRBJ2-3, with TRBD1 matching over 7 bases. The CDR3 has 15 amino acids. J lost 2 bases, V lost 7 bases, and 10 bases had no gene match. The germline V gene encodes CDR1 SGHDT and CDR2 YYEEEE. Here the CDR3 reads CASSGTEVFTDTQYF. The CDR3 DNA is TGTGCCAGCTCCGGGACAGAAGTCTTCACAGATACGCAGTATTTT.

V and J are TRBV13 and TRBJ1-4, with D tentatively TRBD1 (6 bases). Between the trimmed V and J ends, which lost 5 bases and 3 bases, there was a span of 10 bases. Germline V gene lookup returns CDR1 PRHDT and CDR2 FYEKMQ (reference sequence). This CDR3 is built from 14 residues. Here the CDR3 reads CASSQGLANEKLFF. The DNA for the CDR3 is TGTGCCAGCAGCCAGGGGTTAGCTAATGAAAAACTGTTTTTT.

The chain joins TRBV15 to TRBJ2-3, with a possible D match to TRBD2 (6 bases). The V end was cut by 5 bases, the J end by 1 base, with 16 bases between. Germline CDR1 LNHNV, CDR2 YYDKDF (reference sequence). The CDR3 has 16 residues. The CDR3 DNA follows: TGTGCCACCAGCGTTCCCCTGGCTAGCGGCACAGATACGCAGTATTTT. It specifies CATSVPLASGTDTQYF. Using reference TRBV15 and TRBJ2-3 for the parts outside the CDR3, the full variable domain is DAMVIQNPRYQVTQFGKPVTLSCSQTLNHNVMYWYQQKSSQAPKLLFHYYDKDFNNEADTPDNFQSRRPNTSFCFLDIRSPGLGDTAMYLCATSVPLASGTDTQYFGPGTRLTVL.

The CDR3 region is CASSYSFGAKGEQYF. In DNA form, the CDR3 reads TGTGCCAGCAGTTACTCTTTTGGGGCCAAAGGCGAGCAGTACTTC. This rearrangement joins TRBV6-5 to TRBJ2-7; D is possibly TRBD1 (5 bases). Deletions cut 0 bases from V and 6 bases from J, with 15 bases between. The V gene's germline CDR1 is MNHEY and CDR2 SVGAGI. The CDR3 contains 15 residues.

This rearrangement joins TRBV5-1 to TRBJ2-1, with 13 bases fitting TRBD2. CDR1 and CDR2 from the germline V gene are SGHRS and YFSETQ. This CDR3 has 17 amino acids. V was pared by 4 bases and J by 4 bases, with 8 bases of the junction left unmatched. The CDR3 spells CASSVGLAGDSYNEQFF. CDR3 bases: TGCGCCAGCAGCGTAGGACTAGCGGGAGATTCTTACAATGAGCAGTTCTTC.

The chain is built from TRBV2 and TRBJ2-3, with 9 bases aligning to TRBD2. The V gene's germline CDR1 is SNHLY and CDR2 FYNNEI. The CDR3 is made up of 14 amino acids. The J segment lost 6 bases and the V segment lost 4 bases, leaving 5 bases of the junction unmatched. The DNA for the CDR3 is TGTGCCAGCAGTGCGGGACTAGCCCGGGATACGCAGTATTTT. Protein product: CASSAGLARDTQYF.

This clone occurred once. The chain links TRBV27 to TRBJ1-5; D perhaps matches TRBD1 (6 bases). V shed 3 bases and J shed 2 bases, with 11 bases lying between them. The CDR3 has 15 amino acids. Germline V gene data show CDR1 as MNHEY and CDR2 as SMNVEV (reference sequence). CDR3 sequence: CASSLAQGGNQPQHF. The CDR3 region has the DNA TGTGCCAGCAGTTTGGCACAGGGTGGCAATCAGCCCCAGCATTTT.

Comments on this clone: The same CDR3 is also encoded by other DNA sequences in this sample. The rearrangement joins TRBV28 to TRBJ2-2; D not certain. The V end lost 6 bases, the J end lost 1 base, and 6 bases lay between the germline ends. The CDR3 consists of 13 residues. Germline V gives CDR1 MDHEN, CDR2 SYDVKM. The CDR3 sequence is CASSRQNTGELFF. The CDR3 bases are TGTGCCAGCAGCCGGCAGAACACCGGGGAGCTGTTTTTT.

The chain uses TRBV9 and TRBJ2-1, with 13 bases identical to TRBD2. CDR3 length: 18 amino acids. The trim removed 5 bases at V and 4 bases at J, leaving 12 bases unmatched. Germline CDR1 and CDR2: SGDLS and YYNGEE. The CDR3 is CASSNPPGLAGMYNEQFF. The CDR3 DNA follows: TGTGCCAGCAGTAATCCCCCGGGACTAGCGGGAATGTACAATGAGCAGTTCTTC.

This chain links TRBV7-8 with TRBJ2-7; D gene uncertain. Trimming took 2 bases from V and 4 from J, leaving 3 bases between them. The CDR3 covers 11 residues. Germline V gene sequence: CDR1 SGHVS, CDR2 FQNEAQ. The CDR3 sequence is CASSLIYEQYF. The DNA for the CDR3 is TGTGCCAGCAGCTTAATTTACGAGCAGTACTTC.

CDR3 bases: TGTGCCACCAGGGACAGGGTCATGGTTCGGGCGAACACCGGGGAGCTGTTTTTT. It yields the protein CATRDRVMVRANTGELFF. The chain joins TRBV28 to TRBJ2-2; 9 bases align to TRBD1. In germline, CDR1 is MDHEN, CDR2 SYDVKM. The V and J ends lost 10 bases and 0 bases, in that order; junction bases with no gene match: 15. The CDR3 is 18 residues long.

As to this clone: Other DNA sequences in the sample encode the same CDR3. This rearrangement joins TRBV4-1 to TRBJ1-3; D is unresolved. CDR1 is MGHRA and CDR2 is YSYEKL in the germline V gene. With 0 bases removed from V and 0 bases from J, the gap between germline ends came to 6 bases. This CDR3 spans 15 amino acids. The CDR3 coding sequence is TGCGCCAGCAGCCAAGACGGTTTCTCTGGAAACACCATATATTTT. As protein: CASSQDGFSGNTIYF.

The rearrangement links TRBV4-1 to TRBJ2-1; 14 nucleotides match TRBD2. V was pared by 4 bases and J by 6 bases, with 2 bases of the junction left unmatched. In germline, CDR1 is MGHRA, CDR2 YSYEKL. The CDR3 runs to 15 residues. The CDR3 loop is CASSPGLAGVNEQFF. CDR3 in DNA: TGCGCCAGCAGCCCGGGACTAGCGGGAGTCAATGAGCAGTTCTTC.

The genes are TRBV11-2 and TRBJ2-1; 11 nucleotides line up with TRBD2. This CDR3 has 17 residues. The germline V gene has CDR1 SGHAT and CDR2 FQNNGV. V lost 5 bases to trimming and J lost 6 bases; unmatched junction nucleotides: 12. The CDR3 DNA reads TGTGCCAGCAGCATACCCTTAGCGGGAGGGCCCTCCAATGAGCAGTTCTTC. Translated, it gives CASSIPLAGGPSNEQFF.

The chain has TRBV5-4 and TRBJ2-2; TRBD1 agrees at 9 bases. V was pared by 4 bases and J by 4 bases, with 14 bases of the junction left unmatched. Germline values: CDR1 SGHNT, CDR2 YYREEE (reference sequence). The CDR3 runs to 18 residues. In DNA, the CDR3 is TGTGCCAGCAGCCTCTACCCGGGACAGGGTCAGGGCACCGGGGAGCTGTTTTTT. It is translated as CASSLYPGQGQGTGELFF. The full variable domain, with the rest looked up from reference TRBV5-4 and TRBJ2-2, is ETGVTQSPTHLIKTRGQQVTLRCSSQSGHNTVSWYQQALGQGPQFIFQYYREEENGRGNFPPRFSGLQFPNYSSELNVNALELDDSALYLCASSLYPGQGQGTGELFFGEGSRLTVL.

The V gene is TRBV30, the J gene TRBJ1-2; the D gene is possibly TRBD1 (5 bases). The CDR3 runs 14 residues. The V gene lost 5 bases and the J gene lost 4 bases, with 17 bases spanning the gap. Germline CDR1 reads GTSNPN; CDR2 reads SVGIG (reference sequence). The CDR3 loop reads CAWSGQGTGYGYTF. The CDR3 DNA is TGTGCCTGGTCGGGGCAAGGGACGGGCTATGGCTACACCTTC.

J is TRBJ2-7 and V is TRBV7-3; 10 bases align to TRBD1. CDR1 is SGHTA, CDR2 FQGTGA, per germline. V dropped 0 bases and J dropped 7; count of bases not matched to a gene: 6. This CDR3 comprises 15 residues. This chain's CDR3 is CASSLTTGGQGEQYF. CDR3 in DNA: TGTGCCAGCAGCTTAACGACAGGGGGCCAGGGAGAGCAGTACTTC.

The DNA of the CDR3 is TGTGCCAGCAGCAGACAGATTATAGATGGCTACACCTTC. Its protein product is CASSRQIIDGYTF. The chain joins TRBV7-8 to TRBJ1-2, with D perhaps TRBD1 (5 bases). The CDR3 is 13 residues long. The ends were cut back, 5 bases at V and 6 bases at J, with 13 bases in the middle. Germline V gives CDR1 SGHVS, CDR2 FQNEAQ.

The chain employs TRBV11-2 and TRBJ1-4; maybe TRBD1 (5 bases). Trimming removed 5 bases from V and 4 bases from J, with 14 bases in between. The CDR3 is 15 amino acids. The germline V gene has CDR1 SGHAT and CDR2 FQNNGV. CDR3 loop: CASSREGADNEKLFF. As DNA, the CDR3 is TGTGCCAGCAGCCGGGAAGGGGCTGATAATGAAAAACTGTTTTTT. Filled out from reference TRBV11-2 and TRBJ1-4, the complete variable domain reads EAGVAQSPRYKIIEKRQSVAFWCNPISGHATLYWYQQILGQGPKLLIQFQNNGVVDDSQLPKDRFSAERLKGVDSTLKIQPAKLEDSAVYLCASSREGADNEKLFFGSGTQLSVL.